This TCR beta chain was observed in a study of graft-versus-host responses after intestinal transplantation. Background on the study: Every recipient underwent anti-thymocyte globulin induction, then tacrolimus and steroids for around three years.

Using immunoSEQ multiplex PCR, the repertoire was profiled, and TCRdb retains in-frame clones only, with some absent. The sample contains 7,000 to 8,500 clones, 85% to 95% of which appear only once. Study-level results: High graft-versus-host to host-versus-graft clonal ratios were seen in allografts of patients with graft-donor T cell macrochimerism. GvH clones detected in recipient marrow included some appearing first in ileum or blood.

There are 14 residues in the CDR3. Between the trimmed V and J ends, which lost 0 bases and 2 bases, there was a span of 7 bases. CDR1 SGHNT and CDR2 YYREEE come from the germline V gene (reference sequence). A note on this clone: The target antigen is unknown.

V is TRBV5-4 and J is TRBJ2-3; D gene ambiguous. The specimen was PBMCs, collected around 30 days after intestinal transplant. The receptor was derived from a human patient who received an intestinal transplant, so some T cells may come from the graft donor. DNA of the CDR3: TGTGCCAGCAGCTTGGGACGCTCCACAGATACGCAGTATTTT. Its protein product is CASSLGRSTDTQYF.